The present TCR beta chain was sequenced within a study of T cell repertoires in cytomegalovirus infection. TCRdb used MiXCR to reprocess the reads, holding one entry per CDR3 protein. In the table there are approximately 490,000 distinct CDR3 sequences, about 10% of which are singletons. This clonotype was detected many times. J was trimmed by 4 bases and V by 2 bases; bases with no gene match: 13. The CDR3 runs to 19 residues. Germline V gives CDR1 SGHTA, CDR2 FQGTGA. The V and J genes are TRBV7-3 and TRBJ2-1; 11 bases align to TRBD2. The sample comprised PBMCs. The clonotype comes from a human donor in good health (CMV status not recorded). Some clones in this sample may be carry-over from other donors' samples. In DNA form, the CDR3 reads TGTGCCAGCAGCTTAGGAAAGGCTAGCGGGGGGCCGCGATACAATGAGCAGTTCTTC. Translation gives CASSLGKASGGPRYNEQFF.